This TCR beta chain appears in the sequencing data of a study of siplizumab effects on memory and regulatory T cells (dated 2019 in TCRdb). Looking at the study overall: The study looked at the effect of siplizumab, an anti-CD2 antibody, on alloreactive T-cell subsets in allogeneic mixed lymphocyte reactions made from human PBMCs.

Library preparation was by the immunoSEQ multiplex PCR assay. Each sample had about 10^5 TCR templates assayed by the deep sequencing platform. Genomic DNA extracted from sorted T cells was used for TCRbeta CDR3 sequencing. Per the authors' processing: The R programming language was used for clonal analysis of TCRbeta CDR3 data. Alloreactive CD4+ and CD8+ clones were defined by comparing unstimulated samples with post-reaction CFSE-low samples. By matching sequences to the repertoires of sorted unstimulated Treg and non-Treg cells, each alloreactive CD4+ clone was assigned a regulatory or non-regulatory origin. TCRdb took over this immuneACCESS table, retaining in-frame rearrangements with V and J assigned. Such tables are incomplete; in checked studies, under half of the missing clones stem from an unresolved V gene, and the remainder is unexplained. V and J calls and clone size are copied from that table; D and trimming were computed from the DNA. This sample is represented by roughly 82,000 clones; about 91% of them were singletons. The ten largest account for 1.5% of the sample.

Findings and caveats that apply to the study as a whole: Siplizumab significantly lowered the cumulative frequency of alloreactive sequences that could be traced to unstimulated CD4+ memory T cells. For roughly 75-96% of proliferating CD4+ or CD8+ clones, no naive or memory phenotype could be assigned. The suppressive function of proliferating Tregs from siplizumab cultures was not functionally confirmed. Compared with memory T cells, unstimulated naive T cells appeared more diverse, and naive cells seemed to make a substantial contribution to the alloresponse. Among mappable alloreactive CD4+ clones, an average Treg-derived fraction of roughly 70% was observed with siplizumab, compared with roughly 28% in control reactions. Because sequences below about 10^-5 frequency were poorly captured, only a minor fraction of alloreactive clones could be mapped to unstimulated subsets.

The germline V gene (reference sequence) sets CDR1 to SGHNT and CDR2 to YYREEE. V and J are truncated by 0 bases and 0 bases respectively, leaving an intervening sequence of 7 bases. The CDR3 holds 15 amino acids from the cysteine to the phenylalanine. The read is trimmed to its CDR3 DNA, 45 bases read in frame from base 1. Turning to this clone: The antigen it binds to is not known. Base qualities are not at hand, and no much larger clone is one base apart.

Sorted unstimulated T cells and proliferating T cells recovered from mixed lymphocyte reactions underwent TCRbeta CDR3 sequencing. Fresh whole blood from fewer than 11 HLA-typed healthy donors was used as the source from which PBMCs were isolated. To map where alloreactive clones came from, CD4+ regulatory T cells in the unstimulated state were FACS-sorted. The receptor was isolated from a human donor in good health. The chain is made from TRBV5-4 and TRBJ2-1; the D gene identity is not certain. The material sequenced was Tregs sorted from blood. The bases read TGTGCCAGCAGCTTGGGCGGTAGCTCCTACAATGAGCAGTTCTTC. Translation gives CASSLGGSSYNEQFF.